This T cell receptor (beta chain) was recovered during a study of OX40 agonist ivuxolimab in advanced cancers. Study-wide results and limits: In a subset of nonresponders, normalized T-cell clonal expansion was also low.

In germline, CDR1 is SGHNT, CDR2 YYREEE (reference sequence). V was pared by 4 bases and J by 0 bases, with 12 bases between. The CDR3 length is 15 residues. With regard to this clone: Its specificity is not known.

Using immunoSEQ multiplex PCR, the repertoire was profiled, and TCRdb retains in-frame clones only, with some absent. The sample includes about 62,000 clones, around 90% of them seen just once. This TCR derives from an adult with an advanced solid tumor such as melanoma, head and neck, liver or kidney cancer. The gene calls are TRBV5-4 and TRBJ2-3, with D possibly being TRBD1 (5 bases). This specimen consisted of CD4+ or CD8+ T cells sorted from blood, obtained in a trial of the OX40 agonist ivuxolimab. The CDR3, as DNA: TGTGCCAGCAGCGGCGACAGAGTAAGCACAGATACGCAGTATTTT. It encodes CASSGDRVSTDTQYF.